The T cell receptor beta chain described here comes from a study of shared clonotypes between healthy human individuals. This table comes from immunoSEQ multiplex PCR, and its TCRdb copy is limited to in-frame clones, with some not included. This sample yields fewer than 1 million clones, of which 90% to 97% are seen a single time; about 0.25% belongs to the top ten. The CDR3 covers 17 residues. Per germline, CDR1 SGHVS and CDR2 FQNEAQ. Trimming removed 1 base from V and 8 bases from J, with 23 bases in between. CD45RO-negative cells were positively selected for CCR7, leaving out terminally differentiated effector memory CD45RA+ cells.

The source of this sequence is a young man in good health. Material for sequencing was naive CD8+ T cells sorted from blood. V gene TRBV7-8 combines with J gene TRBJ1-2, with TRBD1 as a possible D gene (6 bases). This chain's CDR3 is CASSLGTLYGGRRGYTF. The CDR3 DNA is TGTGCCAGCAGCTTAGGGACCCTGTACGGGGGCCGGCGAGGCTACACCTTC.